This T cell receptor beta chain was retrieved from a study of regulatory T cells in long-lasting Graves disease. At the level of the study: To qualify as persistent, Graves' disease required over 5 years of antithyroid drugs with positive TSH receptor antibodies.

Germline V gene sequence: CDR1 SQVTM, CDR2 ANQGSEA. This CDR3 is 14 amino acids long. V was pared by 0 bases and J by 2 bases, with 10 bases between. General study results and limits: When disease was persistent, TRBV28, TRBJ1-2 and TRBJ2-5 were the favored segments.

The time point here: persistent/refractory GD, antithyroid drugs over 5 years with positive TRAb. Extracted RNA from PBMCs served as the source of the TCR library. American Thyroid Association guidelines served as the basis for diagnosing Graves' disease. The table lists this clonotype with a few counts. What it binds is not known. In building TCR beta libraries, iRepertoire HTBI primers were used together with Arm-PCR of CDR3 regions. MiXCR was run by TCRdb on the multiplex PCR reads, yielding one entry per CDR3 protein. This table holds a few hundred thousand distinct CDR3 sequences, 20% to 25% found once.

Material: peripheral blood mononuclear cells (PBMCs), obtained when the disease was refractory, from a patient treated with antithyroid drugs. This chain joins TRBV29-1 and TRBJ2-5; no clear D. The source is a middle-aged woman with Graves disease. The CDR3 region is CSVEDYNRQETQYF. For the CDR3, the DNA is TGCAGCGTTGAAGATTACAACAGACAAGAGACCCAGTACTTC.